Shown below are 17 T cell receptor beta chains from a single sample sequenced in a study of T cell responses to AZD1222 COVID-19 vaccine. Clones were read by immunoSEQ multiplex PCR, and TCRdb kept only the in-frame ones, dropping some. The sample has more than 75,000 clones, 92% seen once. The sequencing here drew on peripheral blood, taken on day 0 of AZD1222 vaccination. Receptors originate from an adult in good health.

The V call is TRBV28, the J call TRBJ1-2, with 9 bases fitting TRBD1. Trimming removed 5 bases from V and 4 bases from J; junction bases left unmatched: 17. Germline lookup yields CDR1 MDHEN and CDR2 SYDVKM. The CDR3 is made up of 18 amino acids. CDR3 in amino acids: CASSKTPGQGAPLYGYTF. CDR3 in DNA: TGTGCCAGCAGTAAAACCCCGGGACAGGGCGCACCTCTCTATGGCTACACCTTC.

The V and J genes are TRBV5-1 and TRBJ1-1; weak D call: TRBD1 (5 bases). This CDR3 is built from 15 residues. Trimming stripped 0 bases from V and 7 bases from J, with 16 bases between. CDR1 SGHRS and CDR2 YFSETQ come from the germline V gene. In DNA form, the CDR3 reads TGCGCCAGCAGCTTGGGGGGCATAGGGAGGGTTGAAGCTTTCTTT. Amino acids: CASSLGGIGRVEAFF.

This clone was found once. The chain couples TRBV6-2 or TRBV6-3 to TRBJ1-2; TRBD1 is a possible D gene (5 bases). Per germline, CDR1 MNHEY and CDR2 SVGEGT. The V end lost 5 bases, the J end lost 3 bases, and 16 bases lay between the germline ends. The CDR3 has 15 residues. CDR3 sequence reads: CASSPVGKGYYGYTF. The CDR3 DNA reads TGTGCCAGCAGTCCGGTTGGCAAGGGGTACTATGGCTACACCTTC.

The DNA for the CDR3 is TGCGCCAGCAGCTTGGACGGGTTGGCAGCCAACACTGAAGCTTTCTTT. Translating it yields CASSLDGLAANTEAFF. This sequence joins TRBV5-1 and TRBJ1-1; D is unclear. Trimming pared 0 bases from V and 2 bases from J, leaving 14 bases between. The CDR3 length is 16 residues. Per germline, CDR1 SGHRS and CDR2 YFSETQ.

The chain carries TRBV6-5 and TRBJ2-7; 7 bases are shared with TRBD1. CDR3 length: 13 amino acids. Trimming took 4 bases from V and 2 from J; bases not matched to a gene: 2. The germline V gene encodes CDR1 MNHEY and CDR2 SVGAGI. The CDR3 DNA sequence: TGTGCCAGCAGTTGGGGGACAGCCTACGAGCAGTACTTC. It specifies CASSWGTAYEQYF.

J is TRBJ1-1 and V is TRBV19, with D perhaps TRBD1 (6 bases). V was clipped by 5 bases and J by 4 bases, with 11 bases between them. CDR1 LNHDA and CDR2 SQIVND come from the germline V gene (reference sequence). The CDR3 contains 13 residues. The CDR3 DNA is TGTGCCAGTAGTCGTCAGGGGACCACTGAAGCTTTCTTT. It translates to CASSRQGTTEAFF.

The chain combines TRBV4-1 with TRBJ2-7; no clear D. The CDR3 length is 14 residues. Germline values: CDR1 MGHRA, CDR2 YSYEKL. V was cut by 4 bases and J by 5 bases, with 15 bases left in between. The CDR3 here is CASSPLGGKDEQYF. The CDR3 DNA reads TGCGCCAGCAGCCCTCTCGGTGGTAAGGACGAGCAGTACTTC.

This chain uses TRBV10-3 with TRBJ1-4; no clear D. V lost 9 bases to trimming and J lost 0 bases, with 14 bases between them. Germline loops: CDR1 ENHRY, CDR2 SYGVKD. The CDR3 runs to 15 residues. CDR3 region: CAISRTGATNEKLFF. As DNA, the CDR3 is TGTGCCATTTCTCGTACGGGAGCAACTAATGAAAAACTGTTTTTT.

V is TRBV6-6 and J is TRBJ1-1; a weak D match, TRBD1 (6 bases). The CDR3 is 13 residues long. Trimming took 11 bases from V and 0 from J, leaving 13 bases between them. The germline V gene has CDR1 MNHNY and CDR2 SVGAGI (reference sequence). The CDR3 DNA is TGTGCCGCCCGGGGGGCCGTGAACACTGAAGCTTTCTTT. This gives the protein CAARGAVNTEAFF.

V gene TRBV2 combines with J gene TRBJ2-3; 12 bases match TRBD2. The CDR3 totals 13 residues. In germline, CDR1 is SNHLY, CDR2 FYNNEI. The junction had 1 base not matched to a gene; V was cut back by 6 bases and J by 6 bases. CDR3 loop: CASSGTSGDTQYF. The CDR3 DNA reads TGTGCCAGCAGCGGGACTAGCGGGGATACGCAGTATTTT.

The chain couples TRBV2 to TRBJ2-7; 12 bases are a match to TRBD2. This CDR3 region has 15 residues. The germline gives CDR1 SNHLY, CDR2 FYNNEI. Trimming cost V 5 bases and J 3 bases; bases outside gene matches: 5. CDR3 bases: TGTGCCAGCAGTCGTTCGGGACTAGCGGGCTACGAGCAGTACTTC. It encodes CASSRSGLAGYEQYF.

This chain uses TRBV5-1 with TRBJ1-1; D gene unclear. The CDR3 totals 14 residues. The V end lost 0 bases, the J end lost 0 bases, and 6 bases lay between the germline ends. The germline V gene encodes CDR1 SGHRS and CDR2 YFSETQ. Here the CDR3 reads CASSLDLVNTEAFF. In nucleotides, the CDR3 is TGCGCCAGCAGCTTGGATTTGGTGAACACTGAAGCTTTCTTT.

This clone was seen just once. J is TRBJ2-1 and V is TRBV5-1; TRBD1 is a possible D gene (7 bases). Germline loops: CDR1 SGHRS, CDR2 YFSETQ. The V end lost 4 bases, the J end lost 4 bases, and 18 bases lay between the germline ends. CDR3 length: 16 amino acids. CDR3 amino acids: CASSSGRDSGYNEQFF. The CDR3, as DNA: TGCGCCAGCAGCAGCGGACGGGACAGCGGGTACAATGAGCAGTTCTTC.

The chain employs TRBV21-1 and TRBJ1-3; the DNA was not used to check the table's D call, TRBD1. TRBV21-1 is annotated as a pseudogene. This CDR3 comprises 17 residues. The CDR3: CASVPGQLLSSGNTIYF. The CDR3, as DNA: TGTGCCAGCGTCCCGGGACAACTACTCTCCTCTGGAAACACCATATATTTT.

This clone came up once. V and J are TRBV9 and TRBJ2-1; TRBD2 aligns across 10 bases. This CDR3 comprises 15 residues. The germline V gene encodes CDR1 SGDLS and CDR2 YYNGEE. Germline trimming cut 4 bases from V and 4 bases from J; bases unmatched to any gene: 5. The CDR3 loop reads CASSPQLAGYNEQFF. DNA for the CDR3: TGTGCCAGCAGCCCCCAACTAGCGGGGTACAATGAGCAGTTCTTC.

The chain recombines TRBV19 with TRBJ2-5; D gene unclear. Germline CDR1 and CDR2: LNHDA and SQIVND (reference sequence). Deletions cut 5 bases from V and 1 base from J, with 11 bases between. The CDR3 is made up of 14 amino acids. The CDR3 region has the DNA TGTGCCAGTAGTGGTTTAGCCGCCCAAGAGACCCAGTACTTC. The encoded protein is CASSGLAAQETQYF.

J is TRBJ2-7 and V is TRBV3-1 (or the pseudogene TRBV3-2); no clear D. The germline gives CDR1 LGHDT, CDR2 YNNKEL (reference sequence). This CDR3 comprises 11 residues. Between the trimmed V and J ends, which lost 0 bases and 10 bases, there was a span of 7 bases. The CDR3 region is CASSQEALQYF. CDR3 bases: TGTGCCAGCAGCCAAGAGGCGCTCCAGTACTTC.